This T cell receptor beta chain was identified during a study of pediatric ulcerative colitis. The germline gives CDR1 SGDLS, CDR2 YYNGEE. The CDR3 is 14 amino acids. Trimming took off 3 bases at V and 4 bases at J, with 14 bases between the two ends. Only in-frame clones appear in the TCRdb table, and some are missing; sequencing was by immunoSEQ multiplex PCR. Here the sample spans 30,000 to 45,000 clones, around 78% being singletons. The chain has TRBV9 and TRBJ2-7; TRBD1 might be the D (5 bases). Sequencing was carried out using blood. The source is a girl between 5 and 17 years old with moderate ulcerative colitis. The CDR3 DNA follows: TGTGCCAGCAGCGCCCAGGGATCGGCGTACGAGCAGTACTTC. It specifies CASSAQGSAYEQYF.